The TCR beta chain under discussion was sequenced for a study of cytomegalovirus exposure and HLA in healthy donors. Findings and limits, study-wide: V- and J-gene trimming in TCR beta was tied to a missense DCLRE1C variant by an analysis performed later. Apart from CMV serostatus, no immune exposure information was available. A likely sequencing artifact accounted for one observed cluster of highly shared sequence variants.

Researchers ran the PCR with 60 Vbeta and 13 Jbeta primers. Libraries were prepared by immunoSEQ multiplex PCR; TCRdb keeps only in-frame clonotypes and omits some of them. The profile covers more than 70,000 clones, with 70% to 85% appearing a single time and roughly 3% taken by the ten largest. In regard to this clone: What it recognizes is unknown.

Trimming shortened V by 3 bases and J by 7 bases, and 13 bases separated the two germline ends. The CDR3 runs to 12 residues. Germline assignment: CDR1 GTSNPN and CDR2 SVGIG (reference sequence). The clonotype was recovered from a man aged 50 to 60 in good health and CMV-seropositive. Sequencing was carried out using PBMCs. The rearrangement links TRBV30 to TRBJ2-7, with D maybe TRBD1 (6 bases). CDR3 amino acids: CAWRLTGREQYF. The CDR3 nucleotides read TGTGCCTGGAGACTGACAGGACGGGAGCAGTACTTC.